Here is one TCR beta chain with its context. As yet, its antigen is unknown. This sample stems from a study of T cell responses to AZD1222 COVID-19 vaccine. General observations from the study: Possibly, clonal diversity was underestimated; donors were largely white British and included more females. Nearly half of the spike-specific TCRs reportedly recognize variant regions that carry no mutations. The span of vaccine-associated CD4 TCRs extended across spike, with dominance at 160-218 and 743-854. No day 14 peak samples; only post-peak repertoires were characterized.

TCRdb's copy holds only in-frame clones and misses some; the assay was immunoSEQ multiplex PCR. The top ten clones hold around 1% of a sample with 150,000 or so clones, about 92% of them seen once. Germline CDR1 SGHAT, CDR2 FQDESV (reference sequence). J was trimmed by 8 bases and V by 4 bases; bases with no gene match: 7. CDR3 length: 15 amino acids. The J gene is TRBJ1-4, the V gene TRBV11-1, with 10 bases aligning to TRBD1. The origin of this receptor is an adult in good health. Specimen: peripheral blood, collected on day 0 of MenACWY control vaccination. CDR3: CASSSPGQGREKLFF. DNA for the CDR3: TGTGCCAGCAGCTCACCGGGACAGGGGAGGGAAAAACTGTTTTTT.